The TCR beta chain described here comes from a study of blood T cell repertoires in COVID-19. About the research overall: The origin of the acute and convalescent COVID-19 samples was the United States, Italy and Spain. The cDNA or gDNA used as material had been derived from T cells, B-cell-depleted T cells, or PBMCs.

The CDR3 has 16 amino acids. Deletions cut 0 bases from V and 8 bases from J, with 19 bases between. CDR1 and CDR2 (germline): MGHRA, YSYEKL. Per the original data handling: It was from reference gene primer amplification that nucleated cell counts were estimated. TCRdb's copy holds only in-frame clones and misses some; the assay was immunoSEQ multiplex PCR. V, J and clone size reflect that table, while D and trimming were determined from the DNA. The sample comprises 150,000 to 200,000 clones, roughly 80% of which are singletons, and about 7.2% rests with the top ten. This chain connects TRBV4-1 to TRBJ1-2; D unclear. The specimen was peripheral blood. The sequence came from a man between 60 and 75 years old with acute or convalescent COVID-19. This chain's CDR3 is CASSQDIVRSGGGYTF. The CDR3 DNA reads TGCGCCAGCAGCCAAGATATAGTCAGGTCAGGAGGGGGCTACACCTTC.